Sequencing of this T cell receptor (beta chain) was carried out in a study of T cell responses to AZD1222 COVID-19 vaccine. Whole-study findings and limits: Among spike-specific TCRs, nearly half reportedly target unmutated variant regions. The sample set comprised mostly white British donors with more females, and clonal diversity was possibly underestimated.

This CDR3 region has 16 residues. The V gene end was trimmed by 4 bases and the J gene end by 4 bases; junction bases not matched to a gene: 7. CDR1 and CDR2 from the germline V gene are LNHDA and SQIVND (reference sequence). The method was immunoSEQ multiplex PCR; TCRdb's version includes in-frame clones alone and lacks a portion of them. The sample contains around 120,000 clones, 88% of which appear only once. As regards this clone: What it binds is not known.

The receptor comes from an adult in good health. Material: peripheral blood, obtained on day 0 of MenACWY control vaccination. This chain connects TRBV19 to TRBJ2-1; TRBD2 matches 10 bases. The CDR3 nucleotides read TGTGCCAGTAGTACCGAACGGACTAGCGGATACAATGAGCAGTTCTTC. It yields the protein CASSTERTSGYNEQFF. The complete variable domain, with remaining parts taken from reference TRBV19 and TRBJ2-1, reads DGGITQSPKYLFRKEGQNVTLSCEQNLNHDAMYWYRQDPGQGLRLIYYSQIVNDFQKGDIAEGYSVSREKKESFPLTVTSAQKNPTAFYLCASSTERTSGYNEQFFGPGTRLTVL.